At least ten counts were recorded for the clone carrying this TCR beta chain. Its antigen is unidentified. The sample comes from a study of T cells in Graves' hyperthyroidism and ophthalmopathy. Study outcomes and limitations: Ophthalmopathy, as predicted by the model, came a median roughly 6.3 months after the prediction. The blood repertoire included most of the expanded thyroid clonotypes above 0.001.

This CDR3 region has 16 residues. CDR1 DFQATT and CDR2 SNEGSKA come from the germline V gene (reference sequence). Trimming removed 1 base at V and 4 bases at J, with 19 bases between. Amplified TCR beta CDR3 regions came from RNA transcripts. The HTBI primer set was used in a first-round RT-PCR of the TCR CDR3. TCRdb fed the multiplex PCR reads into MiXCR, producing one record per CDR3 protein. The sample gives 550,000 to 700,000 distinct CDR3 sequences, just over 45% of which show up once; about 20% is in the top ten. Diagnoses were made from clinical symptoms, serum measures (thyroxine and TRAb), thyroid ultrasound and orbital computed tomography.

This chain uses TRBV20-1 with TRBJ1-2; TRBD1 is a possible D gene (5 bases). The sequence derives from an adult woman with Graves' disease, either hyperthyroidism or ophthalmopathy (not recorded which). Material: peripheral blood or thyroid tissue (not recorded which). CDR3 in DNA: TGCAGTGCTAGAGTGGACATACTATTTAGCTTCTATGGCTACACCTTC. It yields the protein CSARVDILFSFYGYTF.